This passage covers 13 T cell receptor beta chains from one sample sequenced in a study of blood T cell repertoires in COVID-19 (TCRdb year 2020). Library generation was performed with the immunoSEQ multiplex PCR assay. In its TCRdb copy, this immuneACCESS table keeps in-frame sequences only and misses some clones. Where compared with another copy, unresolved V genes explain less than half of these, and the others have no known cause. In this sample the table shows 450,000 or so clones, roughly 89% of which occur a single time. Of the sample, 0.65% to 1% falls within the top ten clones. The sequencing sample was made of peripheral blood. The receptors were gathered from a man between 18 and 29 years old with COVID-19, enrolled during active disease.

This chain connects TRBV6-1 to TRBJ2-2; 7 bases align to TRBD2. V shed 2 bases, J shed 7 bases, and the junction held 7 bases outside the gene matches. Germline CDR1 reads MNHNS; CDR2 reads SASEGT. The CDR3 runs to 15 residues. CDR3 protein: CASSEIGGGSGELFF. CDR3 nucleotide sequence: TGTGCCAGCAGTGAAATTGGGGGGGGGAGCGGGGAGCTGTTTTTT.

This chain joins TRBV18 and TRBJ2-7, with 10 bases identical to TRBD2. J lost 7 bases, V lost 5 bases, and 8 bases had no gene match. CDR1 is KGHSH and CDR2 is LQKENI in the germline V gene. This CDR3 has 14 residues. CDR3 protein: CASSTSGRAGEQYF. In DNA form, the CDR3 reads TGTGCCAGCTCAACCAGCGGGAGGGCCGGGGAGCAGTACTTC. The variable domain in full, completed from reference TRBV18 and TRBJ2-7, reads NAGVMQNPRHLVRRRGQEARLRCSPMKGHSHVYWYRQLPEEGLKFMVYLQKENIIDESGMPKERFSAEFPKEGPSILRIQQVVRGDSAAYFCASSTSGRAGEQYFGPGTRLTVT.

The genes are TRBV6-2 or TRBV6-3 and TRBJ2-3; 10 bases fit TRBD2. CDR3 length equals 16 residues. After removal of 6 bases from V and 3 bases from J, the junction contained 9 bases not matched to a gene. Looked up from germline, CDR1 is MNHEY and CDR2 is SVGEGT. In DNA, the CDR3 is TGTGCCAGCAGCCCTTCTAGCGGGGGATCGACAGATACGCAGTATTTT. Protein: CASSPSSGGSTDTQYF.

This clone was detected only a few times. DNA for the CDR3: TGTGCCAGCAGCTTAGGGCCCAGGGGTTCACCCCTCCACTTT. It yields the protein CASSLGPRGSPLHF. The rearrangement joins TRBV7-9 to TRBJ1-6, with a tentative D call TRBD1 (6 bases). This CDR3 spans 14 amino acids. V lost 1 base and J lost 9, with 10 bases in between. CDR1 is SEHNR, CDR2 FQNEAQ, per germline (reference sequence).

The chain links TRBV11-3 to TRBJ2-1; 9 bases map to TRBD2. In germline, CDR1 is SGHNT, CDR2 YENEEA. Trimming cost V 3 bases and J 7 bases; bases outside gene matches: 13. The CDR3 is 17 amino acids. CDR3 sequence (DNA): TGTGCCAGCAGCTTTAGTAGCTGGCGGCGGGAGGGGAATGAGCAGTTCTTC. Amino acid sequence: CASSFSSWRREGNEQFF.

Only a few counts were recorded for this clone. The genes are TRBV5-1 and TRBJ2-1; 7 bases match TRBD2. The CDR3 sequence is 16 residues long. Unmatched junction bases numbered 8, after V lost 3 bases and J lost 2 bases. Germline loops: CDR1 SGHRS, CDR2 YFSETQ. CDR3 coding DNA: TGCGCCAGCAGCTCAAAGGTAGCGGGTGCCTACAATGAGCAGTTCTTC. Encoded protein: CASSSKVAGAYNEQFF.

This chain joins TRBV27 and TRBJ2-1; D possibly corresponds to TRBD2 (6 bases). CDR1 and CDR2 from the germline V gene are MNHEY and SMNVEV (reference sequence). The ends were cut back, 5 bases at V and 5 bases at J, with 13 bases in the middle. The CDR3 runs to 14 residues. This CDR3 is CASSPPRGNNEQFF. The CDR3 coding sequence is TGTGCCAGCAGTCCCCCCCGGGGGAACAATGAGCAGTTCTTC.

For this clone: The sample holds other DNA sequences that translate to the same CDR3. The chain combines TRBV3-1 (or the pseudogene TRBV3-2) with TRBJ2-1; D gene unclear. CDR1 LGHDT and CDR2 YNNKEL come from the germline V gene (reference sequence). The CDR3 sequence is 11 residues long. Trimming cost V 1 base and J 9 bases, with 4 bases left between them. CDR3 protein: CASSQAGEQFF. Here the CDR3 DNA reads TGTGCCAGCAGCCAAGCCGGTGAGCAGTTCTTC.

The chain joins TRBV7-9 to TRBJ2-1; D perhaps matches TRBD1 (7 bases). Germline-derived CDR1 and CDR2 are SEHNR and FQNEAQ (reference sequence). The germline V and J ends were trimmed by 4 bases and 8 bases, with 18 bases remaining between them. This CDR3 region has 15 residues. The CDR3: CASSSGQAGRDEQFF. The CDR3 DNA reads as TGTGCCAGCAGCTCCGGACAGGCGGGGCGGGATGAGCAGTTCTTC.

Remarks on this clone: At the DNA level, this CDR3 is encoded by other sequences in the same sample as well. The V and J genes are TRBV30 and TRBJ1-2; D gene ambiguous. Trimming removed 0 bases at V and 4 bases at J, with 3 bases between. Germline V lookup: CDR1 GTSNPN, CDR2 SVGIG (reference sequence). The CDR3 is made up of 11 amino acids. For the CDR3, the DNA is TGTGCCTGGAGTGTACTCTATGGCTACACCTTC. Translating it yields CAWSVLYGYTF.

The chain links TRBV15 to TRBJ2-5, with 7 nucleotides matching TRBD2. The germline V gene has CDR1 LNHNV and CDR2 YYDKDF (reference sequence). The CDR3 length is 14 residues. Losses at the gene ends were 3 bases for V and 5 bases for J; bases not matched to a gene: 6. CDR3 bases: TGTGCCACCAGCAGGTGGGGAGGGGACGAGACCCAGTACTTC. Translating gives CATSRWGGDETQYF.

The rearrangement joins TRBV6-5 to TRBJ1-3; TRBD1 aligns across 9 bases. The trim removed 6 bases at V and 4 bases at J, leaving 7 bases unmatched. This CDR3 contains 15 residues. Germline assignment: CDR1 MNHEY and CDR2 SVGAGI. CDR3 protein: CASRKTGGRGNTIYF. CDR3 nucleotide sequence: TGTGCCAGCAGAAAAACAGGGGGCCGAGGAAACACCATATATTTT.

The rearrangement uses TRBV19 and TRBJ2-3; 8 positions match TRBD1. The germline V gene has CDR1 LNHDA and CDR2 SQIVND (reference sequence). This CDR3 comprises 16 residues. V shed 0 bases, J shed 5 bases, and the junction held 7 bases outside the gene matches. CDR3 amino acids: CASSIDGGTGGDTQYF. The CDR3 bases are TGTGCCAGTAGTATAGATGGAGGGACAGGTGGAGATACGCAGTATTTT.